This T cell receptor (beta chain) was sequenced in a study of beta chain features in type 1 diabetes. Regarding the study as a whole: All four CD4+ subsets from Type 1 diabetes patients carried moderately but significantly shorter TCRB CDR3s.

The authors reverse transcribed all of the isolated RNA, so sequencing captured expressed TCRB transcripts. Sequenced by immunoSEQ multiplex PCR; TCRdb stores in-frame clones only, minus some. The sample has 20,000 to 30,000 clones; 69% are singletons. CD4+ naive, central memory, regulatory and stem cell-like memory subsets were isolated by sorting on CD45RO/CCR7/CD25/CD127/CD95/CD27. This clone was detected only a few times. What it binds is not known. The CDR3 is 14 residues long. Germline V CDR1 and CDR2: SGHDT, YYEEEE. V lost 1 base and J lost 8, with 14 bases in between. This chain connects TRBV5-6 to TRBJ2-3, with D possibly matching TRBD2 (6 bases). Specimen: Tregs from blood. The sequence was collected from a young man with type 1 diabetes. The CDR3 DNA reads TGTGCCAGCAGCTTGTCTGATTCGCGGGGTACGCAGTATTTT. This translates into CASSLSDSRGTQYF. Filled out from reference TRBV5-6 and TRBJ2-3, the complete variable domain reads DAGVTQSPTHLIKTRGQQVTLRCSPKSGHDTVSWYQQALGQGPQFIFQYYEEEERQRGNFPDRFSGHQFPNYSSELNVNALLLGDSALYLCASSLSDSRGTQYFGPGTRLTVL.